Below, one T cell receptor (beta chain) is given with its context. No antigen is known for it. The data were obtained in a study of OX40 agonist ivuxolimab in advanced cancers. Study details: Under the entry rules, prior anti-PD-1, anti-PD-L1 or anti-CTLA-4 therapy was allowed, and 35% to 40% had some. Study-level findings and limits: There were also nonresponders showing low normalized T-cell clonal expansion. CD8+ T cells averaged more expanded clones than CD4+. Circulating CD4+ and CD8+ T cells showed clonal expansion by week 6 at 0.1 to 3.0 mg/kg.

The method was immunoSEQ multiplex PCR; TCRdb's version includes in-frame clones alone and lacks a portion of them. The profile shows approximately 70,000 clones, about four fifths of them singletons. Germline assignment: CDR1 LGHNT and CDR2 FRNRAP. The CDR3 spans 13 residues. This receptor was obtained from an adult with an advanced solid tumor such as melanoma, head and neck, liver or kidney cancer. This chain connects TRBV12-5 to TRBJ2-1, with 11 bases aligning to TRBD2. The sequencing here drew on CD4+ or CD8+ T cells sorted from blood, taken in a trial of the OX40 agonist ivuxolimab. CDR3 in amino acids: CIKIAGGPSEQFF. In nucleotides, the CDR3 is TGTATTAAAATAGCGGGAGGGCCAAGTGAGCAGTTCTTC.